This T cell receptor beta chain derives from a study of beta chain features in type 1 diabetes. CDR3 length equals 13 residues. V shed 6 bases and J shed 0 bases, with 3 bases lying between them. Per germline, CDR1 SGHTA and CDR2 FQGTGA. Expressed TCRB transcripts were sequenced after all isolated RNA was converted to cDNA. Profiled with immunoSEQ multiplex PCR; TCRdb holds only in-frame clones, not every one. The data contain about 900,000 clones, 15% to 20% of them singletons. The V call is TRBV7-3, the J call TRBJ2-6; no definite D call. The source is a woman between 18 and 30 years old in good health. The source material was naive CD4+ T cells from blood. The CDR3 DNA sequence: TGTGCCAGCAGTGTCTCTGGGGCCAACGTCCTGACTTTC. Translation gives CASSVSGANVLTF.